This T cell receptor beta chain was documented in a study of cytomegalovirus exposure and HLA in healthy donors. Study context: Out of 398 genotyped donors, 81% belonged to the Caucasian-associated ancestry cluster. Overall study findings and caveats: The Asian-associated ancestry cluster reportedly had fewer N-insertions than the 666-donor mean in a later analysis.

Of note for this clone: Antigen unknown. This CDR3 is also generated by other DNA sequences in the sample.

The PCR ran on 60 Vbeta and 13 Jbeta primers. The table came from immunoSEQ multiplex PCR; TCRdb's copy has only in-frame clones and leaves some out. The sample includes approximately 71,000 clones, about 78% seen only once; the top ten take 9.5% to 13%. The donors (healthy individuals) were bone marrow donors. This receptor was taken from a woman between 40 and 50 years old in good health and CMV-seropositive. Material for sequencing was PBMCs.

CDR3 DNA sequence: TGTGCCAGCAGTTACTTGGGCGACGAGCAGTACTTC. It yields the protein CASSYLGDEQYF. The J gene is TRBJ2-7, the V gene TRBV6-6, with D hard to call. CDR3 size: 12 residues. Trimming shortened V by 1 base and J by 5 bases, and 6 bases separated the two germline ends. Germline CDR1 is MNHNY and CDR2 is SVGAGI (reference sequence).